This T cell receptor beta chain comes out of a study of OX40 agonist ivuxolimab in advanced cancers. In the study overall: Patients were treated with ivuxolimab, an agonistic anti-OX40 (CD134) antibody. There were three patients with partial responses, one having hepatocellular carcinoma and two cutaneous melanoma.

Data came from immunoSEQ multiplex PCR; TCRdb stores just in-frame clones and leaves some out. This table holds 60,000 to 65,000 clones, 83% found once. The germline gives CDR1 LNHDA, CDR2 SQIVND (reference sequence). The CDR3 consists of 14 residues. Trimming shortened V by 3 bases and J by 3 bases, and 10 bases separated the two germline ends. The chain has TRBV19 and TRBJ2-3; D remains unclear. Sequenced here: CD4+ or CD8+ T cells sorted from blood, sampled in a trial of the OX40 agonist ivuxolimab. The clonotype originates from an adult with an advanced solid tumor such as melanoma, head and neck, liver or kidney cancer. For the CDR3, the DNA is TGTGCCAGTAGTATTTTCGCCGGGACAGATACGCAGTATTTT. Protein product: CASSIFAGTDTQYF.